The 2 T cell receptor beta chains given below trace back to one sample, sequenced in a study of blood T cell repertoires in COVID-19. The data were produced by immunoSEQ multiplex PCR, yet TCRdb's version contains in-frame clones alone and is incomplete. Found here are 95,000 to 100,000 clones, approximately 80% of them singletons; the top ten hold nearly 25%. The sequencing input was peripheral blood. These receptors all stem from a human donor in a cohort sampled during active COVID-19.

The chain recombines TRBV27 with TRBJ1-4, with D possibly matching TRBD1 (5 bases). The germline CDR1 and CDR2 sequences are MNHEY and SMNVEV (reference sequence). V gave up 6 bases and J gave up 3 bases, with 8 bases separating them. The CDR3 length is 13 residues. CDR3 DNA: TGTGCCAGCAGCCGGGGGGCTAATGAAAAACTGTTTTTT. Amino acid sequence: CASSRGANEKLFF.

This chain links TRBV5-6 with TRBJ2-1, with D possibly TRBD1 on 6 matching bases. Germline V CDR1 and CDR2: SGHDT, YYEEEE. The CDR3 runs 13 residues. Trimming took off 2 bases at V and 6 bases at J, with 9 bases between the two ends. DNA of the CDR3: TGTGCCAGCAGCTTAGAACAGGGCAATGAGCAGTTCTTC. It codes for CASSLEQGNEQFF.